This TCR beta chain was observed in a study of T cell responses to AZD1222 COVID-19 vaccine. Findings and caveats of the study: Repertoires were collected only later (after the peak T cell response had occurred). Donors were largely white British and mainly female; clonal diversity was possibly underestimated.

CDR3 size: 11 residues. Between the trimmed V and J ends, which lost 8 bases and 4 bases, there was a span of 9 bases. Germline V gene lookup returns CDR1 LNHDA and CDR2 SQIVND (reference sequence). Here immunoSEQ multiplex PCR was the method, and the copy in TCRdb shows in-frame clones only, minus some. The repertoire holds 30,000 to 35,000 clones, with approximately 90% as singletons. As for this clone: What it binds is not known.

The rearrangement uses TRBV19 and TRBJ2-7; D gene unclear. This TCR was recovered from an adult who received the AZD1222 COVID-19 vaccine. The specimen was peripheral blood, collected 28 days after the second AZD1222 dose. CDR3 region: CASPGRYEQYF. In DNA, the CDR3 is TGTGCCAGTCCAGGAAGATACGAGCAGTACTTC. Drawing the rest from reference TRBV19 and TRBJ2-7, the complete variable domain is DGGITQSPKYLFRKEGQNVTLSCEQNLNHDAMYWYRQDPGQGLRLIYYSQIVNDFQKGDIAEGYSVSREKKESFPLTVTSAQKNPTAFYLCASPGRYEQYFGPGTRLTVT.